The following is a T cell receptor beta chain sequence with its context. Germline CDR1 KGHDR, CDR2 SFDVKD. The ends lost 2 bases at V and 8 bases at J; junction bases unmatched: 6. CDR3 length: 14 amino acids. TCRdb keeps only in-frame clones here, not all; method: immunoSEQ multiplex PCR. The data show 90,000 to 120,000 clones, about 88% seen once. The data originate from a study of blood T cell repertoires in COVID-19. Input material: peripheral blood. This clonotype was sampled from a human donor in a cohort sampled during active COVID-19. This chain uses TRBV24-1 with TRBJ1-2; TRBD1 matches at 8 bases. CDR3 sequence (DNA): TGTGCCACCAGTGATTCGACAGGGGAGGGCGGCTACACCTTC. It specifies CATSDSTGEGGYTF.